The 21 T cell receptor beta chains reported below all come from one sample, sequenced in a study of CD8 T cells in Susac syndrome. When the RNA was reverse transcribed, random hexamers were used with an input of about 0.45 to 1 ug. TCRdb used MiXCR to reprocess the immunoSEQ multiplex PCR reads, holding one entry per CDR3 protein. The sample holds under 200,000 distinct CDR3 sequences; around 90% are singletons and the top ten take 0.075% to 0.095%. Sequenced input: CD4+ T cells from PBMCs. The receptor source for this set is a human donor with Susac syndrome.

The chain uses TRBV18 and TRBJ2-1, with D uncertain. The germline V and J ends were trimmed by 6 bases and 8 bases, with 20 bases remaining between them. Germline V CDR1 and CDR2: KGHSH, LQKENI. The CDR3 totals 15 residues. Here the CDR3 DNA reads TGTGCCAGCTCCCCTCAGAAAAGCTCCGTCCATGAGCAGTTCTTC. Protein sequence: CASSPQKSSVHEQFF.

This clonotype has only a few counts. The chain has TRBV7-9 and TRBJ2-3; a weak D match, TRBD1 (6 bases). Trimming cost V 8 bases and J 0 bases, with 12 bases left between them. Germline CDR1 is SEHNR and CDR2 is FQNEAQ (reference sequence). There are 14 residues in the CDR3. The CDR3 is CASSRTASTDTQYF. Here the CDR3 DNA reads TGTGCCAGCTCCAGGACAGCTAGCACAGATACGCAGTATTTT. The full variable domain, completed using reference TRBV7-9 and TRBJ2-3, is DTGVSQNPRHKITKRGQNVTFRCDPISEHNRLYWYRQTLGQGPEFLTYFQNEAQLEKSRLLSDRFSAERPKGSFSTLEIQRTEQGDSAMYLCASSRTASTDTQYFGPGTRLTVL.

The chain joins TRBV20-1 to TRBJ2-5; D remains ambiguous. The CDR3 totals 15 residues. Germline assignment: CDR1 DFQATT and CDR2 SNEGSKA (reference sequence). V gave up 3 bases and J gave up 1 base, with 15 bases separating them. DNA for the CDR3: TGCAGTGCTAGGTTCCCCTGGGGTACCCAAGAGACCCAGTACTTC. Translated, it gives CSARFPWGTQETQYF.

V usage is TRBV6-5 and J usage is TRBJ2-1; no clear D gene. Germline CDR1 is MNHEY and CDR2 is SVGAGI. V lost 6 bases, J lost 1 base, and 7 bases lay in between. This CDR3 contains 13 residues. CDR3 in DNA: TGTGCCAGCAGAAGAAATTCCTACAATGAGCAGTTCTTC. It encodes CASRRNSYNEQFF.

The V gene is TRBV6-2 or TRBV6-3, the J gene TRBJ2-4, with 11 positions matching TRBD2. The germline gives CDR1 MNHEY, CDR2 SVGEGT. Losses at the gene ends were 5 bases for V and 0 bases for J; bases not matched to a gene: 6. The CDR3 loop spans 17 amino acids. CDR3 amino acids: CASSGRLAGLAKNIQYF. As DNA, the CDR3 is TGTGCCAGCAGTGGGAGACTAGCGGGGCTAGCCAAAAACATTCAGTACTTC.

The chain combines TRBV30 with TRBJ2-5; D possibly corresponds to TRBD1 (6 bases). Trimming took off 4 bases at V and 9 bases at J, with 27 bases between the two ends. From germline, CDR1 is GTSNPN and CDR2 SVGIG (reference sequence). The CDR3 spans 16 residues. The CDR3, as DNA: TGTGCCTGGACCCTAAACGGACAGCAGCATAACATGGCCCAGTACTTC. This gives the protein CAWTLNGQQHNMAQYF.

The V call is TRBV15, the J call TRBJ1-3; D not certain. V lost 2 bases and J lost 8, with 16 bases in between. The length of the CDR3 is 15 residues. The germline gives CDR1 LNHNV, CDR2 YYDKDF (reference sequence). CDR3 protein: CATSRNTGPSDTIYF. CDR3 bases: TGTGCCACCAGCAGAAATACCGGGCCCTCGGACACCATATATTTT.

The V gene is TRBV5-4, the J gene TRBJ1-2; the D gene is possibly TRBD1 (5 bases). The CDR3 extends over 15 amino acids. The germline CDR1 and CDR2 sequences are SGHNT and YYREEE (reference sequence). Trimming pared 0 bases from V and 4 bases from J, leaving 13 bases between. CDR3 bases: TGTGCCAGCAGCTTGGAGGGGTTAAAGGGCTATGGCTACACCTTC. Its translation: CASSLEGLKGYGYTF.

This chain joins TRBV11-2 and TRBJ2-1; D remains unclear. The CDR3 has 11 amino acids. Germline CDR1 reads SGHAT; CDR2 reads FQNNGV. Trimming cost V 3 bases and J 10 bases, with 7 bases left between them. CDR3 DNA: TGTGCCAGCAGCTTGGGGAAGGAGCAGTTCTTC. Residues: CASSLGKEQFF.

The chain carries TRBV6-1 and TRBJ2-7; the D call may be TRBD1 or TRBD2 (7 bases each). Germline lookup yields CDR1 MNHNS and CDR2 SASEGT. Between the trimmed V and J ends, which lost 9 bases and 6 bases, there was a span of 24 bases. This CDR3 has 15 amino acids. In DNA form, the CDR3 reads TGTGCCAGGGGAGGGGAACAGGGGCCTCTCGGCGAGCAGTACTTC. Translated, it gives CARGGEQGPLGEQYF.

V gene TRBV20-1 combines with J gene TRBJ1-4; D remains unclear. Germline V gene sequence: CDR1 DFQATT, CDR2 SNEGSKA (reference sequence). With 0 bases removed from V and 3 bases from J, the gap between germline ends came to 11 bases. The CDR3 has 15 residues. The CDR3 nucleotides are TGCAGTGCTAGAGATCCGAGGGATGCTAATGAAAAACTGTTTTTT. Residues: CSARDPRDANEKLFF.

The genes are TRBV24-1 and TRBJ2-2; no clear D. Germline-derived CDR1 and CDR2 are KGHDR and SFDVKD. The CDR3 extends over 12 amino acids. The germline V and J ends were trimmed by 3 bases and 6 bases, with 4 bases remaining between them. The CDR3 sequence: CATSDVPGELFF. As DNA, the CDR3 is TGTGCCACCAGTGATGTCCCCGGGGAGCTGTTTTTT.

J is TRBJ2-7 and V is TRBV20-1, with D possibly being TRBD1 (6 bases). The V end was cut by 0 bases, the J end by 6 bases, with 15 bases between. From germline, CDR1 is DFQATT and CDR2 SNEGSKA (reference sequence). CDR3 length: 14 amino acids. The CDR3 coding sequence is TGCAGTGCTAGAGATTGGGCGGCACAGGGCGAGCAGTACTTC. It specifies CSARDWAAQGEQYF.

The chain is built from TRBV6-5 and TRBJ1-5; D is possibly TRBD1 (5 bases). V shed 2 bases and J shed 3 bases, with 14 bases lying between them. Germline V gene lookup returns CDR1 MNHEY and CDR2 SVGAGI. The CDR3 is 16 residues long. CDR3 DNA: TGTGCCAGCAGTTACGATCACCCAGGGAACAATCAGCCCCAGCATTTT. This encodes CASSYDHPGNNQPQHF.

This clonotype has just one count. The chain is built from TRBV2 and TRBJ2-5, with TRBD2 as a possible D gene (5 bases). The CDR3 runs 15 residues. V lost 7 bases and J lost 3, with 18 bases in between. Germline-derived CDR1 and CDR2 are SNHLY and FYNNEI. CDR3 protein: CASKGGLDFKETQYF. Written as DNA, the CDR3 is TGTGCCAGCAAGGGCGGGCTCGACTTTAAAGAGACCCAGTACTTC.

The CDR3 bases are TGCGCCAGCAGCGCCGGCCACTCCTACGAGCAGTACTTC. This encodes CASSAGHSYEQYF. V gene TRBV5-1 combines with J gene TRBJ2-7; D is unclear. The CDR3 runs to 13 residues. The germline V and J ends were trimmed by 4 bases and 0 bases, with 8 bases remaining between them. CDR1 and CDR2 from the germline V gene are SGHRS and YFSETQ.

The chain joins TRBV6-1 to TRBJ1-6; 9 bases are shared with TRBD1. Germline V CDR1 and CDR2: MNHNS, SASEGT. Losses at the gene ends were 5 bases for V and 9 bases for J; bases not matched to a gene: 11. The CDR3 extends over 16 amino acids. Written as DNA, the CDR3 is TGTGCCAGCAGTCCACGGGACAGGGCAAGTAGTTCACCCCTCCACTTT. As protein: CASSPRDRASSSPLHF.

The rearrangement joins TRBV27 to TRBJ1-5; TRBD1 might be the D (5 bases). The CDR3 is made up of 15 amino acids. Germline CDR1 MNHEY, CDR2 SMNVEV (reference sequence). Trimming left V 5 bases short and J 5 bases short, with 16 bases between. In DNA, the CDR3 is TGTGCCAGCAGTCTATGGGGCCATACCGATCAGCCCCAGCATTTT. Amino acid sequence: CASSLWGHTDQPQHF.

This clonotype has just one count. The gene calls are TRBV20-1 and TRBJ1-5; no firm D call. V was pared by 3 bases and J by 4 bases, with 13 bases between. The germline gives CDR1 DFQATT, CDR2 SNEGSKA (reference sequence). The CDR3 has 14 amino acids. The CDR3 DNA reads TGCAGTGCTAGCCTCACACCCAGGAATCAGCCCCAGCATTTT. It translates to CSASLTPRNQPQHF.

The chain uses TRBV5-6 and TRBJ2-2; 7 bases line up with TRBD1. V was clipped by 0 bases and J by 5 bases; unmatched bases: 4. Germline-derived CDR1 and CDR2 are SGHDT and YYEEEE. The CDR3 is made up of 15 amino acids. The CDR3 DNA reads TGTGCCAGCAGCTTGGTTACAGGGGTAACCGGGGAGCTGTTTTTT. Translating gives CASSLVTGVTGELFF.

The chain combines TRBV7-3 with TRBJ2-4, with no clear D. V shed 5 bases and J shed 9 bases, with 14 bases lying between them. Germline-derived CDR1 and CDR2 are SGHTA and FQGTGA. CDR3 length equals 13 residues. The CDR3 DNA follows: TGTGCCAGCAGCCATAGTATGGGCGGCATTCAGTACTTC. Protein product: CASSHSMGGIQYF.